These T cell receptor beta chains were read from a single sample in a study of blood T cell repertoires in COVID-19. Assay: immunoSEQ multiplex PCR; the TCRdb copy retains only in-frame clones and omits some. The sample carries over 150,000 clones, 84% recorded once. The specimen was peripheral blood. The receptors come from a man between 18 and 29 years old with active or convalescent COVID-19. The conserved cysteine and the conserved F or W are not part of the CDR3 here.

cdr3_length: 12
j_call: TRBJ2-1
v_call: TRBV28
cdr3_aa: ASSFQRYVNEQF

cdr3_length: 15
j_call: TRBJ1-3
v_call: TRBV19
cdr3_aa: ASSTRQELSSGNTIY

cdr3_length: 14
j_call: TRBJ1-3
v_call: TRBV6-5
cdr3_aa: ASSYAGQGSGNTIY

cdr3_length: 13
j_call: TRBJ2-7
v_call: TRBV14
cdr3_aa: ASSPYRGRGYEQY

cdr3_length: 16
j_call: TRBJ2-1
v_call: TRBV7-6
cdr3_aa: ASSLAFLAGAFYNEQF

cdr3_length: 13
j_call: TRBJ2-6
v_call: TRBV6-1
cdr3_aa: ASSEVRFGANVLT

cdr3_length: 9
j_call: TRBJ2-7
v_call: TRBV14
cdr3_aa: ASSHNYEQY

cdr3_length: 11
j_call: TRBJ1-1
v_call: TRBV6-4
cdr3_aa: ASSQKLNTEAF

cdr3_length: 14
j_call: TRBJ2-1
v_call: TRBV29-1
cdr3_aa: SVEVPLGGIVNEQF

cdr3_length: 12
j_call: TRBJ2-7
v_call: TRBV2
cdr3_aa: ASTGPMRYYEQY

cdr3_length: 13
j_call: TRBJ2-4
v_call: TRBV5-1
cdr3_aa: ASSTRQGGGNIQY

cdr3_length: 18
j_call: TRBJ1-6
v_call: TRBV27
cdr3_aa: ASSLTGQASWSSYNSPLH

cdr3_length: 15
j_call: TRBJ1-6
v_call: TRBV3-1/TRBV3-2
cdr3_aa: ASSQVGRVAYNSPLH

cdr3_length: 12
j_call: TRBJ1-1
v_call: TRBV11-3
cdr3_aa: ASSLGGDDTEAF

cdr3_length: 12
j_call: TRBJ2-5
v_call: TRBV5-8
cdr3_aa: ASRQDRGRETQY

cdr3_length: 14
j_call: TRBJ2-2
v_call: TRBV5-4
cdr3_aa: ASSSHTGGYTGELF

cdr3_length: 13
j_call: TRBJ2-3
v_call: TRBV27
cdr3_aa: ASRSILAITDTQY

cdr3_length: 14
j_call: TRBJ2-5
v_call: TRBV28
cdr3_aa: ASSLRQGRSKETQY

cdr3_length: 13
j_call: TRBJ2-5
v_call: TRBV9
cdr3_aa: ASSVDEEDQETQY

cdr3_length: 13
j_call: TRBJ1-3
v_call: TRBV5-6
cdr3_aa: ASSRRPAGGNTIY

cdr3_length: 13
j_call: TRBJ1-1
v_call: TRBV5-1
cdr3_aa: ASSLVETEKSEAF

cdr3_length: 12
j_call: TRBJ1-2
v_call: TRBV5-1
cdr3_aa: ASRVGQGNYGYT

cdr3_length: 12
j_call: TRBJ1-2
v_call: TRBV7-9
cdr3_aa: ASSLETAPGGYT